This is a list of T cell receptor beta chains from one sample in a study of cytomegalovirus exposure and HLA in healthy donors. Sequencing was performed with immunoSEQ multiplex PCR; in TCRdb, only in-frame clones are kept and a portion is missing. The sample holds under 200,000 clones, roughly four fifths seen once. Sequencing input: PBMCs. These receptor sequences come from a man aged 35 to 55 in good health and CMV-seropositive. CDR3s include the opening cysteine and the closing phenylalanine or tryptophan. A D gene is named only where the DNA matches it firmly. For some rows the clone size is stated as once, few or many, or as a class when expanded; others skip it.

d_call: TRBD2; j_call: TRBJ2-7; v_call: TRBV28; clone_size: -; cdr3_nt: TGTGCCAGCAGTTGGGTGGACGGGGGGGCCTCCTACGAGCAGTACTTC; cdr3_aa: CASSWVDGGASYEQYF
d_call: TRBD1; j_call: TRBJ2-2; v_call: TRBV28; clone_size: once; cdr3_nt: TGTGCCAGCAGTCCACGGGGGACAGGGGGACCCGGGGAGCTGTTTTTT; cdr3_aa: CASSPRGTGGPGELFF
d_call: -; j_call: TRBJ1-1; v_call: TRBV6-5; clone_size: -; cdr3_nt: TGTGCCAGCACCCCGAGGGAAAACACTGAAGCTTTCTTT; cdr3_aa: CASTPRENTEAFF
d_call: -; j_call: TRBJ2-7; v_call: TRBV19; clone_size: -; cdr3_nt: TGTGCCACGTCTCCCCGGAGAGACGGGAGCTCCTACGAGCAGTACTTC; cdr3_aa: CATSPRRDGSSYEQYF
d_call: -; j_call: TRBJ2-5; v_call: TRBV19; clone_size: -; cdr3_nt: TGTGCCACGAGACTAGATGGCCAAGAGACCCAGTACTTC; cdr3_aa: CATRLDGQETQYF
d_call: -; j_call: TRBJ1-3; v_call: TRBV4-2; clone_size: -; cdr3_nt: TGTGCCAGCAGCCAAAACCAGGGCTCTGGAAACACCATATATTTT; cdr3_aa: CASSQNQGSGNTIYF
d_call: TRBD2; j_call: TRBJ2-7; v_call: TRBV5-1; clone_size: -; cdr3_nt: TGCGCCAGCAGCTTGTTCGGGAGGGCCGACGAGCAGTACTTC; cdr3_aa: CASSLFGRADEQYF
d_call: TRBD1; j_call: TRBJ1-5; v_call: TRBV6-6; clone_size: -; cdr3_nt: TGTGCCAGCTACGACAGGGATGGCCAGCCCCAGCATTTT; cdr3_aa: CASYDRDGQPQHF
d_call: -; j_call: TRBJ2-3; v_call: TRBV28; clone_size: once; cdr3_nt: TGTGCCAGCAGTTTAAGTCGGGTCACTAGCACAGATACGCAGTATTTT; cdr3_aa: CASSLSRVTSTDTQYF
d_call: -; j_call: TRBJ2-3; v_call: TRBV7-8; clone_size: -; cdr3_nt: TGTGCCAGCAGCTTAGTGGGGCTTAGCACAGATACGCAGTATTTT; cdr3_aa: CASSLVGLSTDTQYF
d_call: -; j_call: TRBJ1-6; v_call: TRBV6-5; clone_size: once; cdr3_nt: TGTGCCAGCAGTTACCTGGCCTCCTATAATTCACCCCTCCACTTT; cdr3_aa: CASSYLASYNSPLHF
d_call: TRBD2; j_call: TRBJ2-1; v_call: TRBV19; clone_size: -; cdr3_nt: TGTGCCACCACCATCCCAGGGACTACCAATGAGCAGTTCTTC; cdr3_aa: CATTIPGTTNEQFF
d_call: TRBD1; j_call: TRBJ2-1; v_call: TRBV11-3; clone_size: -; cdr3_nt: TGTGCCAGCAGCCGACAGGGCAGAGATGAGCAGTTCTTC; cdr3_aa: CASSRQGRDEQFF
d_call: -; j_call: TRBJ2-6; v_call: TRBV28; clone_size: -; cdr3_nt: TGTGCCAGCAGTTCCGCAGGTTCGTGGGGGGCCAACGTCCTGACTTTC; cdr3_aa: CASSSAGSWGANVLTF
d_call: TRBD2; j_call: TRBJ2-5; v_call: TRBV7-8; clone_size: once; cdr3_nt: TGTGCCAGCAGCTTAGGACTAGCGGGAGGATATGGAGAGACCCAGTACTTC; cdr3_aa: CASSLGLAGGYGETQYF
d_call: TRBD1; j_call: TRBJ2-7; v_call: TRBV7-2; clone_size: -; cdr3_nt: TGTGCCAGCAGCTGGGGACAGGGGGGCGAGCAGTACTTC; cdr3_aa: CASSWGQGGEQYF
d_call: -; j_call: TRBJ1-1; v_call: TRBV27; clone_size: -; cdr3_nt: TGTGCCAGCAGTTTTAAGGACAGGAACACTGAAGCTTTCTTT; cdr3_aa: CASSFKDRNTEAFF
d_call: TRBD2; j_call: TRBJ2-1; v_call: TRBV6-1; clone_size: -; cdr3_nt: TGTGCCAGCAGTGAAATTCCTTTAGCGGGAGGGCTGCTACATGAGCAGTTCTTC; cdr3_aa: CASSEIPLAGGLLHEQFF
d_call: TRBD2; j_call: TRBJ2-2; v_call: TRBV5-1; clone_size: -; cdr3_nt: TGCGCCAGCAGCCGTCGGACTAGCGGGAGCTCTACGAGGACCGGGGAGCTGTTTTTT; cdr3_aa: CASSRRTSGSSTRTGELFF
d_call: TRBD2; j_call: TRBJ2-3; v_call: TRBV27; clone_size: -; cdr3_nt: TGTGCCAGCAAGAGGTTAGCGGGAGGGACAGATACGCAGTATTTT; cdr3_aa: CASKRLAGGTDTQYF
d_call: TRBD2; j_call: TRBJ2-5; v_call: TRBV10-2; clone_size: -; cdr3_nt: TGCGCCAGCGGGATGAGCGGGGGGGGAGAGACCCAGTACTTC; cdr3_aa: CASGMSGGGETQYF
d_call: -; j_call: TRBJ1-2; v_call: TRBV6-1; clone_size: -; cdr3_nt: TGTGCCAGCAGTCCCCAGAAGAACTATGGCTACACCTTC; cdr3_aa: CASSPQKNYGYTF
d_call: -; j_call: TRBJ1-2; v_call: TRBV19; clone_size: few; cdr3_nt: TGTGCCAGTAGTTCCATACAGACGGCTAACTATGGCTACACCTTC; cdr3_aa: CASSSIQTANYGYTF
d_call: TRBD1; j_call: TRBJ2-1; v_call: TRBV4-3; clone_size: -; cdr3_nt: TGCGCCAGCAGCCCACGGACAGGTGGGTACAATGAGCAGTTCTTC; cdr3_aa: CASSPRTGGYNEQFF
d_call: TRBD2; j_call: TRBJ2-1; v_call: TRBV5-1; clone_size: few; cdr3_nt: TGCGCCAGCAGTAGGACTAGCGGGGGGGCCTACAATGAGCAGTTCTTC; cdr3_aa: CASSRTSGGAYNEQFF
d_call: -; j_call: TRBJ2-7; v_call: TRBV19; clone_size: -; cdr3_nt: TGTGCCAGTAGCCGGGACTCCCTTCCCTACGAGCAGTACTTC; cdr3_aa: CASSRDSLPYEQYF
d_call: -; j_call: TRBJ2-7; v_call: TRBV4-1; clone_size: -; cdr3_nt: TGCGCCAGCAGCCAAGGGCCTACCACGAGGGCCGGGTACGAGCAGTACTTC; cdr3_aa: CASSQGPTTRAGYEQYF
d_call: -; j_call: TRBJ1-4; v_call: TRBV7-8; clone_size: -; cdr3_nt: TGTGCCAGCAGCCTGGGGCCTAATGAAAAACTGTTTTTT; cdr3_aa: CASSLGPNEKLFF
d_call: -; j_call: TRBJ2-7; v_call: TRBV6-1; clone_size: -; cdr3_nt: TGTGCCAGCAGTACACAGGGCTACGAGCAGTACTTC; cdr3_aa: CASSTQGYEQYF
d_call: -; j_call: TRBJ1-4; v_call: TRBV2; clone_size: -; cdr3_nt: TGTGCCAGCAGTGACTCAGGGGTTAATGAAAAACTGTTTTTT; cdr3_aa: CASSDSGVNEKLFF
d_call: -; j_call: TRBJ2-1; v_call: TRBV4-3; clone_size: once; cdr3_nt: TGCGCCAGCAGCCAAGATACGAAAGTCGGGAGGCAGTTCTTC; cdr3_aa: CASSQDTKVGRQFF
d_call: TRBD2; j_call: TRBJ2-3; v_call: TRBV29-1; clone_size: -; cdr3_nt: TGCAGCGTTCTATTGGCGGGGGGCTCTGATACGCAGTATTTT; cdr3_aa: CSVLLAGGSDTQYF
d_call: TRBD1; j_call: TRBJ1-1; v_call: TRBV29-1; clone_size: -; cdr3_nt: TGCAGCGTACAGGGGAGTGACACTGAAGCTTTCTTT; cdr3_aa: CSVQGSDTEAFF
d_call: TRBD2; j_call: TRBJ2-7; v_call: TRBV6-6; clone_size: -; cdr3_nt: TGTGCCAGCAAGGGACTAGCGGGACAAACCTACGAGCAGTACTTC; cdr3_aa: CASKGLAGQTYEQYF
d_call: -; j_call: TRBJ1-4; v_call: TRBV15; clone_size: -; cdr3_nt: TGTGCCACCAGCCCCCGCCCGGGGGGGGATGAAAAACTGTTTTTT; cdr3_aa: CATSPRPGGDEKLFF
d_call: TRBD1; j_call: TRBJ1-4; v_call: TRBV4-2; clone_size: once; cdr3_nt: TGTGCCAGCAGCCAAGATTTTGAGGGGACAGGGGGCAAGGAACTGTTTTTT; cdr3_aa: CASSQDFEGTGGKELFF
d_call: -; j_call: TRBJ2-5; v_call: TRBV23-1; clone_size: -; cdr3_nt: TGCGCCAGCCAGCCTGTCCCCCGCAGGCAGAAACAAGAGACCCAGTACTTC; cdr3_aa: CASQPVPRRQKQETQYF
d_call: -; j_call: TRBJ1-3; v_call: TRBV6-5; clone_size: -; cdr3_nt: TGTGCCAGCAGGATACGGGTCTCTGGAAACACCATATATTTT; cdr3_aa: CASRIRVSGNTIYF
d_call: -; j_call: TRBJ2-1; v_call: TRBV14; clone_size: -; cdr3_nt: TGTGCCAGCAGCCAAGAGATGATGGGGGGGCCGTGGAATGAGCAGTTCTTC; cdr3_aa: CASSQEMMGGPWNEQFF
d_call: TRBD1; j_call: TRBJ2-1; v_call: TRBV7-6; clone_size: -; cdr3_nt: TGTGCCAGCAGCCCCCAGGGGGCGCAGCGTGAGCAGTTCTTC; cdr3_aa: CASSPQGAQREQFF
d_call: -; j_call: TRBJ1-1; v_call: TRBV2; clone_size: -; cdr3_nt: TGTGCCAGCAGTGCCAGGGGAAGTACTGAAGCTTTCTTT; cdr3_aa: CASSARGSTEAFF
d_call: -; j_call: TRBJ2-7; v_call: TRBV6-1; clone_size: -; cdr3_nt: TGTGCCAGCAGTGAAGTCTGGGACATCCACGAGCAGTACTTC; cdr3_aa: CASSEVWDIHEQYF
d_call: -; j_call: TRBJ2-7; v_call: TRBV19; clone_size: -; cdr3_nt: TGTGCCAGTAGTATTAGGCTAGCGAATCCCTACGAGCAGTACTTC; cdr3_aa: CASSIRLANPYEQYF
d_call: -; j_call: TRBJ2-1; v_call: TRBV9; clone_size: -; cdr3_nt: TGTGCCAGCAGCGTAGAGGGGGACCCATCCAATGAGCAGTTCTTC; cdr3_aa: CASSVEGDPSNEQFF
d_call: TRBD2; j_call: TRBJ2-7; v_call: TRBV2; clone_size: -; cdr3_nt: TGTGCCAGCAGCGGGACTAGCGGCTACGAGCAGTACTTC; cdr3_aa: CASSGTSGYEQYF
d_call: -; j_call: TRBJ2-7; v_call: TRBV5-6; clone_size: -; cdr3_nt: TGTGCCAGCAGCCATCAATTTACAGGGCCGGCCGAGCAGTACTTC; cdr3_aa: CASSHQFTGPAEQYF
d_call: TRBD1; j_call: TRBJ2-5; v_call: TRBV7-7; clone_size: -; cdr3_nt: TGTGCCAGCAGCTCTCGACAGGGTGAGGAGACCCAGTACTTC; cdr3_aa: CASSSRQGEETQYF
d_call: -; j_call: TRBJ1-1; v_call: TRBV2; clone_size: few; cdr3_nt: TGTGCCAGCATCGGTAACTTATTGAACACTGAAGCTTTCTTT; cdr3_aa: CASIGNLLNTEAFF
d_call: -; j_call: TRBJ2-6; v_call: TRBV11-2; clone_size: -; cdr3_nt: TGTGCCAGCGGCCGTGAGGTCTCTGGGGCCAACGTCCTGACTTTC; cdr3_aa: CASGREVSGANVLTF
d_call: -; j_call: TRBJ2-7; v_call: TRBV2; clone_size: -; cdr3_nt: TGTGCCAGCACCGGGACACCGGCCTACGAGCAGTACTTC; cdr3_aa: CASTGTPAYEQYF
d_call: TRBD2; j_call: TRBJ2-1; v_call: TRBV19; clone_size: once; cdr3_nt: TGTGCCAGTAGTCCACTAGCGGGGGGGCCCAGTGAGCAGTTCTTC; cdr3_aa: CASSPLAGGPSEQFF
d_call: -; j_call: TRBJ2-3; v_call: TRBV2; clone_size: -; cdr3_nt: TGTGCCAGCAGTGAATATGCCTCCCGGGGGACGAGCACAGATACGCAGTATTTT; cdr3_aa: CASSEYASRGTSTDTQYF
d_call: -; j_call: TRBJ2-3; v_call: TRBV5-1; clone_size: -; cdr3_nt: TGCGCCAGCAGCTTGGCAGCCGCGGGAAGCCCAGATACGCAGTATTTT; cdr3_aa: CASSLAAAGSPDTQYF
d_call: TRBD2; j_call: TRBJ2-3; v_call: TRBV7-8; clone_size: -; cdr3_nt: TGTGCCAGCAGTCCGGGGGGGCCCGGCACAGATACGCAGTATTTT; cdr3_aa: CASSPGGPGTDTQYF
d_call: -; j_call: TRBJ2-4; v_call: TRBV5-4; clone_size: -; cdr3_nt: TGTGCCAGCAGCTTATGGGACACGAAAAACATTCAGTACTTC; cdr3_aa: CASSLWDTKNIQYF
d_call: TRBD2; j_call: TRBJ2-3; v_call: TRBV5-1; clone_size: few; cdr3_nt: TGCGCCAGCAGCTCCCGGACTAGCGGGACCACAGATACGCAGTATTTT; cdr3_aa: CASSSRTSGTTDTQYF
d_call: TRBD2; j_call: TRBJ2-7; v_call: TRBV27; clone_size: -; cdr3_nt: TGTGCCAGCAGTTTAATGAGCGGGGGAAGCTCCTACGAGCAGTACTTC; cdr3_aa: CASSLMSGGSSYEQYF
d_call: -; j_call: TRBJ2-3; v_call: TRBV15; clone_size: -; cdr3_nt: TGTGCCACCAGCAGAGTGGGCGTCCGCACAGATACGCAGTATTTT; cdr3_aa: CATSRVGVRTDTQYF